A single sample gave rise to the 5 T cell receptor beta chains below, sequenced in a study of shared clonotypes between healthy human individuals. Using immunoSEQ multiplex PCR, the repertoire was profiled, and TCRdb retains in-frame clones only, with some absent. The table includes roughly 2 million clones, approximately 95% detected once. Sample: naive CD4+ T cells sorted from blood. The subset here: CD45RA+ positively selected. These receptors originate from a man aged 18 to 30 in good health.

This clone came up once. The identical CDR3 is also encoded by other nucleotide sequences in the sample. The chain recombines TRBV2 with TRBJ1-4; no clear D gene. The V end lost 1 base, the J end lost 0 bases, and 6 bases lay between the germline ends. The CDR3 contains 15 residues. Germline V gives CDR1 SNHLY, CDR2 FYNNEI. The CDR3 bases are TGTGCCAGCAGTGAAGGACAATCAACTAATGAAAAACTGTTTTTT. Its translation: CASSEGQSTNEKLFF.

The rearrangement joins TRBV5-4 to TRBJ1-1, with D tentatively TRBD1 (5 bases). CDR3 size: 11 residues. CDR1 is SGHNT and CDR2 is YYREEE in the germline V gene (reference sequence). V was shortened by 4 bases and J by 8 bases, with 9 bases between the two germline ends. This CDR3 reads CASSTGTEAFF. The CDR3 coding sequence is TGTGCCAGCAGCACCGGGACGGAAGCTTTCTTT.

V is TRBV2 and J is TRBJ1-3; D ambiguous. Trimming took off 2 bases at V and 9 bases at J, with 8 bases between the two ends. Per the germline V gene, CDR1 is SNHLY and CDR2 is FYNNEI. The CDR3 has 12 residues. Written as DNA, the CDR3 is TGTGCCAGCAGTGAAAACGGAGGCACCATATATTTT. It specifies CASSENGGTIYF.

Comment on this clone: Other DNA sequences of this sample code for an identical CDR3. CDR3 region: CASSPPGGTEAFF. The CDR3 DNA reads TGTGCCAGCAGTCCCCCCGGGGGTACTGAAGCTTTCTTT. The chain has TRBV6-5 and TRBJ1-1, with D tentatively TRBD1 (5 bases). Germline V lookup: CDR1 MNHEY, CDR2 SVGAGI. The CDR3 contains 13 residues. V was pared by 5 bases and J by 5 bases, with 12 bases between.

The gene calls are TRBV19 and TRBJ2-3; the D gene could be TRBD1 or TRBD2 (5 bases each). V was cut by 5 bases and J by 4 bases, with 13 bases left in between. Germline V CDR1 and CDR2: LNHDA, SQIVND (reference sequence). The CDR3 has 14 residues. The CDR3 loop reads CASSSSGTADTQYF. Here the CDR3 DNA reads TGTGCCAGTAGTTCCTCCGGGACGGCAGATACGCAGTATTTT.